The next 21 T cell receptor beta chains were all read from a single sample in a study of early T cells in non-severe SARS-CoV-2 infection. TCRdb re-analysed the 5' RACE reads in MiXCR, keeping a single row per CDR3 protein. The table lists tens of thousands of distinct CDR3 sequences, around 7% of them singletons, with 4% to 5% in the top ten. Sequencing was done on a sample of whole blood. The receptors were gathered from an adult who was a healthcare worker with PCR-confirmed SARS-CoV-2 infection or an uninfected control (not recorded which).

Only a few counts were recorded for this clonotype. The genes are TRBV12-3 or TRBV12-4 and TRBJ2-7, with D tentatively TRBD2 (6 bases). V lost 1 base, J lost 3 bases, and 16 bases lay in between. The CDR3 totals 16 residues. The CDR3 bases are TGTGCCAGCAGTTTAGTTATTTCCGGGGGACGCTACGAGCAGTACTTC. It is translated as CASSLVISGGRYEQYF.

The rearrangement joins TRBV5-5 to TRBJ2-5; TRBD1 aligns across 9 bases. This CDR3 has 17 amino acids. The V gene's germline CDR1 is SGHKS and CDR2 YYEKEE (reference sequence). V was pared by 3 bases and J by 4 bases, with 13 bases of the junction left unmatched. CDR3 nucleotides: TGTGCCAGCAGCTCGACAACCCGACAGGGGGTCGTAGAGACCCAGTACTTC. Protein sequence: CASSSTTRQGVVETQYF.

V usage is TRBV4-1 and J usage is TRBJ2-1; 13 nucleotides match TRBD2. Per germline, CDR1 MGHRA and CDR2 YSYEKL. The CDR3 consists of 16 residues. The V segment lost 4 bases and the J segment 7 bases; nucleotides outside the gene matches: 7. This CDR3 is CASSPTGTSGNNEQFF. DNA for the CDR3: TGCGCCAGCAGCCCTACCGGGACTAGCGGGAATAATGAGCAGTTCTTC.

This clonotype appeared many times. The V gene is TRBV12-3 or TRBV12-4, the J gene TRBJ2-7; 8 bases agree with TRBD2. The J segment lost 7 bases and the V segment lost 7 bases, leaving 6 bases of the junction unmatched. The CDR3 is 12 residues long. CDR3 nucleotide sequence: TGTGCCAGCACCGGGGTAGCGGGGGAGCAGTACTTC. This codes for CASTGVAGEQYF.

This clonotype was detected a few times. The chain recombines TRBV11-2 with TRBJ2-1, with D unclear. Trimming took 2 bases from V and 10 from J, leaving 9 bases between them. Germline V gene sequence: CDR1 SGHAT, CDR2 FQNNGV. CDR3 size: 12 residues. This chain's CDR3 is CASSLLVREQFF. As DNA, the CDR3 is TGTGCCAGCAGCTTACTCGTCCGGGAGCAGTTCTTC. Complete variable domain (other parts from reference TRBV11-2 and TRBJ2-1): EAGVAQSPRYKIIEKRQSVAFWCNPISGHATLYWYQQILGQGPKLLIQFQNNGVVDDSQLPKDRFSAERLKGVDSTLKIQPAKLEDSAVYLCASSLLVREQFFGPGTRLTVL.

The table lists this clonotype with a few counts. The chain carries TRBV7-6 and TRBJ2-1, with a possible D match to TRBD1 (6 bases). This CDR3 comprises 14 residues. Per the germline V gene, CDR1 is SGHVS and CDR2 is FNYEAQ. Trimming pared 4 bases from V and 5 bases from J, leaving 12 bases between. The CDR3 region is CASSSLTGNNEQFF. The CDR3, as DNA: TGTGCCAGCAGCTCCCTAACAGGGAACAATGAGCAGTTCTTC. Full variable domain (rest looked up from reference TRBV7-6 and TRBJ2-1): GAGVSQSPRYKVTKRGQDVALRCDPISGHVSLYWYRQALGQGPEFLTYFNYEAQQDKSGLPNDRFSAERPEGSISTLTIQRTEQRDSAMYRCASSSLTGNNEQFFGPGTRLTVL.

This clonotype was observed at least ten times. This chain joins TRBV28 and TRBJ2-1; 7 nucleotides agree with TRBD2. Germline loops: CDR1 MDHEN, CDR2 SYDVKM. With 3 bases clipped from V and 9 bases from J, the junction kept 11 bases outside the gene matches. The CDR3 loop spans 15 amino acids. DNA for the CDR3: TGTGCCAGCAGTTTCCTGGGAGGGGTAGGCAGTGAGCAGTTCTTC. Protein: CASSFLGGVGSEQFF.

This clonotype came up many times. V is TRBV20-1 and J is TRBJ2-7, with D possibly being TRBD2 (5 bases). CDR1 DFQATT and CDR2 SNEGSKA come from the germline V gene (reference sequence). This CDR3 spans 14 amino acids. V lost 5 bases and J lost 2, with 16 bases in between. The CDR3 reads CSADRAGPTYEQYF. For the CDR3, the DNA is TGCAGTGCTGACCGGGCGGGCCCAACCTACGAGCAGTACTTC.

This clonotype was detected ten times or more. The V and J genes are TRBV7-8 and TRBJ2-2; weak D call: TRBD2 (5 bases). CDR3 size: 17 residues. The V end was cut by 2 bases, the J end by 0 bases, with 13 bases between. Germline CDR1 and CDR2: SGHVS and FQNEAQ. The CDR3 sequence: CASSLRPSGANTGELFF. CDR3 nucleotide sequence: TGTGCCAGCAGCTTACGCCCAAGCGGCGCGAACACCGGGGAGCTGTTTTTT. Full variable domain (outside the CDR3, taken from reference TRBV7-8 and TRBJ2-2): GAGVSQSPRYKVAKRGQDVALRCDPISGHVSLFWYQQALGQGPEFLTYFQNEAQLDKSGLPSDRFFAERPEGSVSTLKIQRTQQEDSAVYLCASSLRPSGANTGELFFGEGSRLTVL.

Sample share makes this clonotype medium-sized. The chain has TRBV29-1 and TRBJ1-1; D gene ambiguous. Germline CDR1 SQVTM, CDR2 ANQGSEA. The ends were cut back, 6 bases at V and 0 bases at J, with 11 bases in the middle. The CDR3 runs to 13 residues. Here the CDR3 reads CSVSSSVNTEAFF. The CDR3 DNA reads as TGCAGCGTGAGTAGTTCGGTGAACACTGAAGCTTTCTTT.

This clonotype came up a few times. This chain links TRBV11-3 with TRBJ2-5; no firm D call. V lost 3 bases, J lost 1 base, and 9 bases lay in between. CDR1 is SGHNT, CDR2 YENEEA, per germline. The length of the CDR3 is 14 residues. The CDR3 bases are TGTGCCAGCAGCTTCCACGGCAGCCAAGAGACCCAGTACTTC. This gives the protein CASSFHGSQETQYF.

This clonotype was seen many times. The V gene is TRBV28, the J gene TRBJ1-5; unclear D gene. CDR3 length equals 14 residues. CDR1 is MDHEN, CDR2 SYDVKM, per germline. V dropped 3 bases and J dropped 5 bases, with 11 bases sitting between them. CDR3 amino acids: CASSFSGRDQPQHF. The CDR3 nucleotides are TGTGCCAGCAGTTTCAGCGGGCGGGATCAGCCCCAGCATTTT.

This clonotype came up a few times. The chain recombines TRBV20-1 with TRBJ2-7; possibly TRBD1 for D (6 bases). The V end lost 3 bases, the J end lost 3 bases, and 18 bases lay between the germline ends. Looked up from germline, CDR1 is DFQATT and CDR2 is SNEGSKA (reference sequence). CDR3 length: 15 residues. The CDR3 DNA reads as TGCAGTGCTAGGAACGAGGGGGACCCTTACTACGAGCAGTACTTC. This codes for CSARNEGDPYYEQYF.

This clonotype came up many times. This chain connects TRBV14 to TRBJ1-1; D might be TRBD1 (6 bases). Between the trimmed V and J ends, which lost 1 base and 4 bases, there was a span of 13 bases. This CDR3 contains 15 residues. Germline-derived CDR1 and CDR2 are SGHDN and FVKESK. In DNA form, the CDR3 reads TGTGCCAGCAGCCAAGTGATAGGGGGTGGCACTGAAGCTTTCTTT. This encodes CASSQVIGGGTEAFF.

This clonotype occurred a few times. J is TRBJ2-4 and V is TRBV5-4; tentatively, D is TRBD1 or TRBD2 (5 bases each). Germline CDR1 is SGHNT and CDR2 is YYREEE (reference sequence). Trimming pared 4 bases from V and 0 bases from J, leaving 17 bases between. The CDR3 has 17 amino acids. Written as DNA, the CDR3 is TGTGCCAGCAGCCCCAAATTGGGGGATTCAGCCAAAAACATTCAGTACTTC. Translated, it gives CASSPKLGDSAKNIQYF.

V gene TRBV4-1 combines with J gene TRBJ2-1; 9 nucleotides line up with TRBD2. The CDR3 is 18 residues long. Germline CDR1 is MGHRA and CDR2 is YSYEKL. J lost 4 bases, V lost 4 bases, and 14 bases had no gene match. CDR3 amino acids: CASSRDRASGAPYNEQFF. CDR3 DNA sequence: TGCGCCAGCAGCCGAGATCGGGCTAGCGGGGCCCCATACAATGAGCAGTTCTTC.

This rearrangement joins TRBV10-2 to TRBJ2-2, with TRBD2 identical over 11 bases. V dropped 6 bases and J dropped 6; count of bases not matched to a gene: 9. This CDR3 is 16 amino acids long. CDR1 and CDR2 (germline): WSHSY, SAAADI. This chain's CDR3 is CASSLLAGGSPGELFF. CDR3 DNA sequence: TGCGCCAGCAGCCTTTTAGCGGGAGGGAGTCCCGGGGAGCTGTTTTTT.

This clonotype was seen at least ten times. V and J are TRBV28 and TRBJ1-2; D gene uncertain. This CDR3 has 15 amino acids. Germline V gene lookup returns CDR1 MDHEN and CDR2 SYDVKM. V lost 6 bases and J 3 bases, leaving 17 bases between the germline ends. The CDR3 DNA follows: TGTGCCAGCAGCTCAAATGCGGTGGGTCACTATGGCTACACCTTC. It translates to CASSSNAVGHYGYTF.

This clonotype was counted many times. The rearrangement uses TRBV5-1 and TRBJ1-6; D possibly corresponds to TRBD1 (5 bases). Germline CDR1 is SGHRS and CDR2 is YFSETQ. V gave up 0 bases and J gave up 9 bases, with 22 bases separating them. CDR3 length equals 18 residues. CDR3 sequence reads: CASSLEPLGGDVVSPLHF. The CDR3 nucleotides read TGCGCCAGCAGCTTGGAGCCCCTCGGAGGGGACGTCGTTTCACCCCTCCACTTT.

V is TRBV6-5 and J is TRBJ2-5, with no clear D. The CDR3 length is 13 residues. Trimming removed 5 bases at V and 4 bases at J, with 11 bases between. The germline gives CDR1 MNHEY, CDR2 SVGAGI. CDR3 sequence reads: CASSLQWRETQYF. The CDR3 nucleotides read TGTGCCAGCAGTCTACAGTGGAGAGAGACCCAGTACTTC.

This clonotype was seen many times. V and J are TRBV6-1 and TRBJ1-5; 9 bases are shared with TRBD1. CDR1 is MNHNS and CDR2 is SASEGT in the germline V gene. The trim removed 6 bases at V and 7 bases at J, leaving 4 bases unmatched. The CDR3 covers 13 residues. The CDR3 DNA follows: TGTGCCAGCAGCGGGACAGGGCTGCAGCCCCAGCATTTT. Translation: CASSGTGLQPQHF.